This TCR beta chain was recorded in a study of shared clonotypes between healthy human individuals. Study-level findings and limits: Tissue TCR repertoires likely differ from these blood-only repertoires.

Here immunoSEQ multiplex PCR was the method, and the copy in TCRdb shows in-frame clones only, minus some. Of about 1 million clones detected, approximately 72% appear once; the ten largest clones hold about 1.4%. On this clone itself: Its antigen is not identified.

There are 16 residues in the CDR3. The germline V and J ends were trimmed by 3 bases and 0 bases, with 13 bases remaining between them. Germline V gene sequence: CDR1 SGDLS, CDR2 YYNGEE. The gene calls are TRBV9 and TRBJ2-1; perhaps TRBD2 as D (6 bases). Sequencing was performed on memory CD4+ T cells sorted from blood. Subset defined: CD45RA-negative fraction. The clonotype comes from a man aged 18 to 30 in good health. Written as DNA, the CDR3 is TGTGCCAGCAGCGCCTACGGGGAGGTCTCCTACAATGAGCAGTTCTTC. Translating gives CASSAYGEVSYNEQFF.